This T cell receptor beta chain was profiled in a study of blood T cell repertoires in COVID-19. Study context: Donors in the United States, Italy and Spain gave samples during acute or convalescent COVID-19.

The CDR3 covers 12 residues. Germline CDR1 SQVTM, CDR2 ANQGSEA. V was clipped by 5 bases and J by 5 bases, with 12 bases between them. Original data processing: Reference gene primer amplification yielded estimated nucleated cell counts. Profiled with immunoSEQ multiplex PCR; TCRdb holds only in-frame clones, not every one. Clone size and V and J calls were adopted from that table, with D and trimming inferred from the DNA. The table includes some 290,000 clones, roughly 90% detected once. This chain uses TRBV29-1 with TRBJ1-2; possible D gene TRBD1, 6 bases. Sequencing was done on a sample of PBMCs or T cells enriched from blood (not recorded which). This clonotype was obtained from a woman aged 40-49 years with acute COVID-19. CDR3 loop: CSVQPGAYGYTF. CDR3 nucleotide sequence: TGCAGCGTTCAACCAGGGGCATATGGCTACACCTTC.